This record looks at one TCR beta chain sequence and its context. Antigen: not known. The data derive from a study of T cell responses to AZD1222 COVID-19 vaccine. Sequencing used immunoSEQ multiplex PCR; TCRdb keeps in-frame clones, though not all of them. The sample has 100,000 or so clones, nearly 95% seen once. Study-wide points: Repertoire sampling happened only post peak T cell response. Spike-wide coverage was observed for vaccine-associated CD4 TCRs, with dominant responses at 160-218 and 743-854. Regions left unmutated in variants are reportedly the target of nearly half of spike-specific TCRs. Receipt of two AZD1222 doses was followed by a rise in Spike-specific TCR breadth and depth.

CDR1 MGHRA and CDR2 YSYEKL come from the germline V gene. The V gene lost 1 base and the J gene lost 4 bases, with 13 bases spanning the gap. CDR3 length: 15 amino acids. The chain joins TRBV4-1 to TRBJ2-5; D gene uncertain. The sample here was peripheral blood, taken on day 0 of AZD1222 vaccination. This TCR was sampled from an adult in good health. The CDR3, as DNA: TGCGCCAGCAGCCAAGCCATGAGAGGCGCAGAGACCCAGTACTTC. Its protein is CASSQAMRGAETQYF.